Following are 26 T cell receptor beta chains from one sample sequenced in a study of CD8 T cells in Susac syndrome. Random hexamers were used to reverse transcribe about 0.5 to 1 ug of RNA. TCRdb itself ran the immunoSEQ multiplex PCR reads through MiXCR, one entry per CDR3 protein. There are 100,000 to 150,000 distinct CDR3 sequences in the sample; around 94% occur only once, and approximately 0.2% lies in the top ten. The source material was CD8+ T cells from PBMCs. The source of these receptors is a human donor with Susac syndrome.

The chain recombines TRBV9 with TRBJ1-2; the D gene is possibly TRBD1 (5 bases). CDR3 length: 14 amino acids. CDR1 is SGDLS and CDR2 is YYNGEE in the germline V gene. Trimming cost V 3 bases and J 4 bases, with 13 bases left between them. The CDR3, as DNA: TGTGCCAGCAGCGCGGGGGTCCTTGGCTATGGCTACACCTTC. This translates into CASSAGVLGYGYTF.

The chain combines TRBV7-3 with TRBJ2-1; TRBD1 or TRBD2 may be the D gene (5 bases each). CDR3 length: 15 residues. Trimming shortened V by 4 bases and J by 5 bases, and 15 bases separated the two germline ends. Germline V gene lookup returns CDR1 SGHTA and CDR2 FQGTGA. CDR3 sequence (DNA): TGTGCCAGCAGCTCTTGGGACGGATCAAACAATGAGCAGTTCTTC. Protein product: CASSSWDGSNNEQFF.

The chain links TRBV30 to TRBJ1-2; D not resolved. The germline V gene has CDR1 GTSNPN and CDR2 SVGIG (reference sequence). The CDR3 length is 13 residues. V was shortened by 0 bases and J by 8 bases, with 13 bases between the two germline ends. The CDR3 sequence: CAWSVGREYGYTF. The DNA of the CDR3 is TGTGCCTGGAGTGTAGGGAGGGAATACGGCTACACCTTC.

In this sample, this clonotype turned up once. The genes are TRBV10-3 and TRBJ1-1; TRBD1 might be the D (5 bases). Trimming cost V 10 bases and J 6 bases, with 15 bases left between them. This CDR3 comprises 12 residues. Germline V lookup: CDR1 ENHRY, CDR2 SYGVKD. The CDR3 sequence is CATIGRAPEAFF. CDR3 in DNA: TGTGCCACCATCGGCAGGGCCCCTGAAGCTTTCTTT.

The CDR3 reads CASEGTGDVGEQYF. Written as DNA, the CDR3 is TGTGCCAGCGAAGGGACAGGGGACGTCGGCGAGCAGTACTTC. This chain links TRBV25-1 with TRBJ2-7; 10 nucleotides line up with TRBD1. CDR1 and CDR2 from the germline V gene are MGHDK and SYGVNS. Trimming at V came to 8 bases and at J to 6 bases, leaving 10 bases not matched to a gene. This CDR3 region has 14 residues.

This clonotype has only one observation. V gene TRBV4-3 combines with J gene TRBJ2-1; D may be TRBD1 or TRBD2 (5 bases each). The V end lost 0 bases, the J end lost 3 bases, and 9 bases lay between the germline ends. This CDR3 comprises 15 residues. Germline loops: CDR1 LGHNA, CDR2 YSLEER. CDR3 sequence: CASSQDRGVYNEQFF. CDR3 nucleotides: TGCGCCAGCAGCCAAGATAGAGGGGTCTACAATGAGCAGTTCTTC.

J is TRBJ1-4 and V is TRBV30; 8 nucleotides line up with TRBD1. The germline V gene encodes CDR1 GTSNPN and CDR2 SVGIG (reference sequence). The CDR3 consists of 15 residues. The V and J ends lost 3 bases and 8 bases, in that order; junction bases with no gene match: 11. This chain's CDR3 is CAWRTPSDRDEKLFF. CDR3 DNA sequence: TGTGCCTGGAGAACACCGTCGGACAGGGACGAAAAACTGTTTTTT.

The gene calls are TRBV9 and TRBJ2-1, with 11 bases matching TRBD2. V was pared by 0 bases and J by 6 bases, with 5 bases of the junction left unmatched. CDR3 length: 16 residues. Germline-derived CDR1 and CDR2 are SGDLS and YYNGEE. The CDR3 coding sequence is TGTGCCAGCAGCGTAGGGGGGACTAGCGGTCTCAATGAGCAGTTCTTC. Its protein product is CASSVGGTSGLNEQFF.

The chain uses TRBV3-1 and TRBJ2-2; D gene ambiguous. The germline V gene encodes CDR1 LGHDT and CDR2 YNNKEL (reference sequence). CDR3 length equals 15 residues. Trimming shortened V by 1 base and J by 4 bases, and 10 bases separated the two germline ends. The CDR3 coding sequence is TGTGCCAGCAGCCAAGCCTCTCGGTTCACCGGGGAGCTGTTTTTT. Translating gives CASSQASRFTGELFF.

The chain joins TRBV10-3 to TRBJ2-7; no clear D. The CDR3 is 16 residues long. In germline, CDR1 is ENHRY, CDR2 SYGVKD. V was pared by 0 bases and J by 1 base, with 13 bases between. The CDR3 protein is CAISESTRWPSYEQYF. The CDR3 nucleotides read TGTGCCATCAGTGAGTCGACGCGGTGGCCTTCCTACGAGCAGTACTTC.

In this sample, this clonotype turned up once. The CDR3 spells CASSLGTGGRNTEAFF. CDR3 DNA sequence: TGTGCCAGCAGTTTGGGTACAGGGGGAAGGAACACTGAAGCTTTCTTT. The V and J genes are TRBV12-3 or TRBV12-4 and TRBJ1-1; 8 nucleotides agree with TRBD1. This CDR3 is 16 amino acids long. V was pared by 3 bases and J by 1 base, with 7 bases of the junction left unmatched.

This chain joins TRBV27 and TRBJ2-1; no firm D call. The CDR3 totals 14 residues. Trimming stripped 2 bases from V and 5 bases from J, with 10 bases between. CDR1 MNHEY and CDR2 SMNVEV come from the germline V gene (reference sequence). CDR3 sequence: CASSLNEENNEQFF. CDR3 in DNA: TGTGCCAGCAGTTTAAATGAGGAGAACAATGAGCAGTTCTTC.

The chain has TRBV14 and TRBJ2-2, with D hard to call. The V end was cut by 1 base, the J end by 0 bases, with 12 bases between. The CDR3 length is 17 residues. Germline lookup yields CDR1 SGHDN and CDR2 FVKESK. CDR3 coding DNA: TGTGCCAGCAGCCAAGGACTTGGCCAGACGAACACCGGGGAGCTGTTTTTT. Encoded protein: CASSQGLGQTNTGELFF. Together with reference TRBV14 and TRBJ2-2, the CDR3 gives the full variable domain: EAGVTQFPSHSVIEKGQTVTLRCDPISGHDNLYWYRRVMGKEIKFLLHFVKESKQDESGMPNNRFLAERTGGTYSTLKVQPAELEDSGVYFCASSQGLGQTNTGELFFGEGSRLTVL.

The rearrangement uses TRBV15 and TRBJ2-1, with TRBD1 as a possible D gene (6 bases). The CDR3 is made up of 12 amino acids. Germline assignment: CDR1 LNHNV and CDR2 YYDKDF (reference sequence). Trimming took 2 bases from V and 7 from J, leaving 6 bases between them. CDR3 sequence: CATSRRGNEQFF. Here the CDR3 DNA reads TGTGCCACCAGCAGAAGGGGGAATGAGCAGTTCTTC.

The chain uses TRBV3-1 and TRBJ2-5, with 7 bases matching TRBD1. CDR1 is LGHDT, CDR2 YNNKEL, per germline (reference sequence). The CDR3 has 15 residues. V lost 6 bases to trimming and J lost 5 bases; unmatched junction nucleotides: 12. The CDR3: CASSPRYTGVETQYF. The CDR3 DNA reads as TGTGCCAGCAGTCCCCGCTACACAGGGGTCGAGACCCAGTACTTC.

The chain combines TRBV9 with TRBJ2-1, with 10 bases identical to TRBD2. Germline CDR1 SGDLS, CDR2 YYNGEE. This CDR3 has 14 amino acids. Trimming cost V 3 bases and J 8 bases; bases outside gene matches: 5. CDR3 loop: CASSARLAGYEQFF. The DNA of the CDR3 is TGTGCCAGCAGCGCTAGACTAGCGGGCTATGAGCAGTTCTTC.

The genes are TRBV4-1 and TRBJ1-5; D not resolved. The CDR3 sequence is 14 residues long. Trimming took 4 bases from V and 6 from J, leaving 13 bases between them. The germline V gene has CDR1 MGHRA and CDR2 YSYEKL. CDR3 DNA sequence: TGCGCCAGCAGCCCAAGGTTTTCCGTTCAGCCCCAGCATTTT. Amino acids: CASSPRFSVQPQHF.

This chain connects TRBV20-1 to TRBJ1-2; 11 bases fit TRBD1. With 6 bases clipped from V and 4 bases from J, the junction kept 10 bases outside the gene matches. The germline V gene has CDR1 DFQATT and CDR2 SNEGSKA (reference sequence). This CDR3 has 15 amino acids. The CDR3 loop reads CSARTGGSPLYGYTF. The CDR3 DNA is TGCAGTGCCAGGACAGGGGGCTCCCCTCTCTATGGCTACACCTTC.

The chain recombines TRBV5-1 with TRBJ2-7; D is undetermined. V lost 0 bases to trimming and J lost 3 bases, with 10 bases between them. Germline V gene data show CDR1 as SGHRS and CDR2 as YFSETQ. The CDR3 has 14 residues. For the CDR3, the DNA is TGCGCCAGCAGCTTGGAACCCCCATTCTACGAGCAGTACTTC. This gives the protein CASSLEPPFYEQYF.

The chain recombines TRBV18 with TRBJ1-2; 9 bases map to TRBD1. V shed 6 bases, J shed 7 bases, and the junction held 12 bases outside the gene matches. CDR1 KGHSH and CDR2 LQKENI come from the germline V gene. The CDR3 is 15 amino acids. The CDR3 bases are TGTGCCAGCTCGCTTCGACAGGGGGACCTCGGTGGCTACACCTTC. Translation gives CASSLRQGDLGGYTF.

This rearrangement joins TRBV21-1 to TRBJ2-7; TRBD1 is taken as the D call from the table, unchecked against the DNA. TRBV21-1 is an annotated pseudogene. The CDR3 spans 18 residues. CDR3 sequence: CASSKANNGHQSTYEQYF. In nucleotides, the CDR3 is TGTGCCAGCAGCAAAGCAAACAACGGACACCAAAGTACCTACGAGCAGTACTTC.

The V gene is TRBV7-3, the J gene TRBJ2-1; D could derive from TRBD1 or TRBD2 (5 bases each). V lost 9 bases and J lost 9, with 9 bases in between. The CDR3 is 10 amino acids. The germline V gene has CDR1 SGHTA and CDR2 FQGTGA. CDR3 nucleotides: TGTGCCAGTGGGGACGGTGAGCAGTTCTTC. Translating gives CASGDGEQFF. Drawing the rest from reference TRBV7-3 and TRBJ2-1, the complete variable domain is GAGVSQTPSNKVTEKGKYVELRCDPISGHTALYWYRQSLGQGPEFLIYFQGTGAADDSGLPNDRFFAVRPEGSVSTLKIQRTERGDSAVYLCASGDGEQFFGPGTRLTVL.

The V and J genes are TRBV5-6 and TRBJ2-1; tentative D call: TRBD1 (6 bases). CDR1 SGHDT and CDR2 YYEEEE come from the germline V gene. The CDR3 length is 15 residues. Trimming took off 2 bases at V and 4 bases at J, with 13 bases between the two ends. The CDR3, as DNA: TGTGCCAGCAGCTTCCCTGGGACACATTACAATGAGCAGTTCTTC. Amino acid sequence: CASSFPGTHYNEQFF.

The rearrangement joins TRBV30 to TRBJ2-3, with D perhaps TRBD2 (5 bases). Trimming cost V 0 bases and J 11 bases, with 18 bases left between them. CDR1 is GTSNPN and CDR2 is SVGIG in the germline V gene (reference sequence). CDR3 length: 14 amino acids. CDR3 amino acids: CAWSVNLGSGGQYF. The CDR3 bases are TGTGCCTGGAGTGTAAACTTGGGGTCCGGAGGGCAGTATTTT.

This clonotype was recorded once. The chain uses TRBV20-1 and TRBJ2-1, with 13 positions matching TRBD2. The trim removed 4 bases at V and 5 bases at J, leaving 2 bases unmatched. Germline V CDR1 and CDR2: DFQATT, SNEGSKA (reference sequence). This CDR3 comprises 14 residues. The CDR3 here is CSATGLAGHNEQFF. CDR3 coding DNA: TGCAGTGCTACGGGACTAGCGGGGCACAATGAGCAGTTCTTC.

DNA for the CDR3: TGCAGTGCTAGAGGGGCGCAGGGGCTATTATATGGCTACACCTTC. It yields the protein CSARGAQGLLYGYTF. The chain has TRBV20-1 and TRBJ1-2, with D maybe TRBD1 (6 bases). Germline values: CDR1 DFQATT, CDR2 SNEGSKA (reference sequence). V gave up 1 base and J gave up 5 bases, with 17 bases separating them. CDR3 size: 15 residues.